A selection of T cell receptor beta chains follows, all from one sample in a study of T cells expressing NK-cell markers. Following a re-call of the 5' RACE reads, TCRdb has one entry per CDR3 protein and lacks DNA. The sample holds some 460,000 distinct CDR3 sequences. The sample taken for sequencing was blood T cells: a sorted CD56 or NKG2C T cell subset, CD4+ or CD8+ T cells, or bulk PBMC T cells (not recorded which). The receptors derive from a woman aged 45 to 65 in good health. CDR3s include the opening cysteine and the closing phenylalanine or tryptophan.

TRBJ2-1 | TRBV20-1 | CSARTIGTGITIYNEQFF
TRBJ1-4 | TRBV25-1 | CASSESGQRNEKLFF
TRBJ1-6 | TRBV7-9 | CASSSQVLMGSPLHF
TRBJ2-7 | TRBV15 | CATSRDRSGAYEQYF
TRBJ1-1 | TRBV7-8 | CASSSRWMRGPAEAFF
TRBJ2-5 | TRBV5-5 | CASSPGDAQETQYF
TRBJ2-1 | TRBV5-1 | CASSFGGTGSEQFF
TRBJ2-7 | TRBV3-1 | CASSQDGRAYEQYF
TRBJ2-7 | TRBV5-1 | CASSLVPTGEQYF
TRBJ1-5 | TRBV7-6 | CASSTGPEQPQHF
TRBJ2-1 | TRBV20-1 | CSAVTGGPTEQFF
TRBJ1-2 | TRBV5-1 | CASSILTGGHKGYTF
TRBJ2-1 | TRBV6-1 | CASSETPWGSYNEQFF
TRBJ1-5 | TRBV14 | CASSPIQGSSNQPQHF
TRBJ2-1 | TRBV20-1 | CSARDGLQGPYNEQFF
TRBJ2-3 | TRBV5-4 | CASSLEETSTDTQYF
TRBJ1-2 | TRBV19 | CASGQTMGYGYTF
TRBJ2-3 | TRBV19 | CASRRAASTDTQYF
TRBJ1-3 | TRBV7-9 | CASSARTNSGNTIYF
TRBJ2-2 | TRBV4-1 | CASSQGGTSGRIGELFF
TRBJ2-4 | TRBV6-6 | CASSPPGTNIQYF
TRBJ2-5 | TRBV5-6 | CASSRGLAGGGQYF
TRBJ1-1 | TRBV20-1 | CSASGYMNTEAFF
TRBJ2-1 | TRBV5-1 | CASSILGDTRYNEQFF
TRBJ2-5 | TRBV28 | CASKANRNQETQYF
TRBJ2-5 | TRBV7-2 | CASSPQSETQYF
TRBJ1-2 | TRBV12-3/TRBV12-4 | CASTRFGAGGYTF
TRBJ2-1 | TRBV20-1 | CSASRGGPGEQFF
TRBJ1-3 | TRBV10-2 | CATQPGNTIYF
TRBJ2-7 | TRBV20-1 | CSARPWPGESYEQYF
TRBJ2-5 | TRBV25-1 | CASSSGGRDGRETQYF
TRBJ1-1 | TRBV29-1 | CSVQLDRTDTEAFF
TRBJ2-3 | TRBV7-8 | CASSFFIAGSTDTQYF
TRBJ2-3 | TRBV12-3/TRBV12-4 | CASTLLQGDTQYF
TRBJ2-1 | TRBV14 | CASSTGPINEQFF
TRBJ2-1 | TRBV5-1 | CASSLQGTASYNEQFF
TRBJ2-2 | TRBV29-1 | CSVVRARGELFF
TRBJ2-5 | TRBV15 | CATGPTIGQGGETQYF
TRBJ1-5 | TRBV4-1 | CASSQPLHQPQHF
TRBJ2-3 | TRBV20-1 | CSAYRLAFTDTQYF
TRBJ2-1 | TRBV3-1 | CASSQVLAGGDDNEQFF
TRBJ1-1 | TRBV7-9 | CASSPLKGRTEAFF
TRBJ1-3 | TRBV10-3 | CAIRLGEGFGGNTIYF
TRBJ2-2 | TRBV20-1 | CSALPSRKNTGELFF
TRBJ1-2 | TRBV7-9 | CASSLASGTGHYGYTF
TRBJ2-1 | TRBV29-1 | CSVGGRLYNEQFF